Included here is one T cell receptor beta chain sequence, with context. Judged by its sample share, this clonotype qualifies as medium-sized (0.01 to 0.1%). Which antigen it targets is not known. No qualities accompany the bases; no much larger clone lies one base away. Libraries of naive CD8 T cells were generated from around 20,000 to 1,000,000 sorted cells, with 10%, 30% or 50% of the purified RNA used. Naive CD8 T cells were FACS-sorted as CD8+CD4-CCR7+CD45RA+ on a BD FACSAria II into RLT Plus buffer. To test detection sensitivity, Jurkat RNA equal to fewer than 13 TCR copies was added to samples of roughly 18,000-1,100,000 naive CD8 T cells. Enrichment of CD8 T cells was done with RosetteSep CD8+ T Cell Enrichment Cocktail plus Ficoll-Paque, and ACK red cell lysis came afterward. This entry belongs to a study of molecular identifiers for immune sequencing clone quantification (dated by TCRdb to about 2018). Broadly, across the study: In a replicate experiment, RNA from roughly 20,000 or 100,000 naive CD8 T cells was split into five aliquots, four of which were sequenced. CD8 T cells were used in a methods study to benchmark molecular-identifier clustering-based TCR repertoire sequencing (MIDCIRS) and TCR RNA copy counting.

Libraries were made using PCR. Data came from an Illumina HiSeq 4000. Bulk TCR libraries were made following a previously described method, with the TCR primers given in Table S5. The Qiagen AllPrep DNA/RNA kit was used to purify total RNA. Reads from multiple sequencing runs of the same library were pooled before analysis. On the study's bioinformatics: Reads were retained only if an exact TCR constant sequence was present, and the retained reads were trimmed to 150 nt and grouped according to their 12-nt molecular barcodes. Within each barcode group, reads were sub-clustered at a 15% Levenshtein threshold, and quality-weighted consensus sequences were built per RNA molecule. Non-functional sequences were filtered out, along with any lower-count sequence sitting one edit away from another sequence. Based on a fit of two negative binomial distributions, barcode sub-clusters having less than 20% of the maximum read count were discarded. TCRdb took the public reads, trimmed them with fastp at Q25, ran MiXCR for clone calling and kept in-frame beta chains. Every distinct CDR3 protein forms one entry, paired with its most common genes and DNA. The V and J calls shown here were made by TCRdb, not taken from the authors' results. Across this sample there are 7,500 to 9,500 distinct CDR3 sequences, with 13% to 15% seen only once. Together, the top ten hold approximately 1.6% of the sample.

For CDR1 and CDR2, the germline V gene (reference sequence) lists PRHDT and FYEKMQ. Trimming removed 5 bases from V and 6 bases from J; the gene matches leave 5 bases unexplained. Its CDR3 holds 14 amino acids, cysteine through phenylalanine. Of all the DNA, just the CDR3 is kept, 42 bases in frame from base 1. Broader findings and caveats from the paper: In CMV-specific effector cells, over 98% of molecules were held by clones above 20 RNA copies, whereas under 1% of molecules were held by such clones in naive cells. Roughly 2.8 recovered TCR RNA copies per cell were obtained by modeling, versus about 9.7 by digital PCR, implying a capture efficiency of 25% to 30%. The naive libraries included spiked-in Jurkat TCR RNA (around 9 copies' worth), and this Jurkat TCR RNA is not part of the donor repertoire. Without barcode sub-clustering, chimeric consensus sequences inflated TCR diversity; chimeras reached as high as 47%. Highly expanded clone sizes could be underestimated if identical TCR molecules share a barcode. Even against a background of about a million naive CD8 T cells, spiked-in Jurkat TCR RNA amounting to a single cell's worth was reported to be detectable.

This clonotype originated in a human donor in good health. Some libraries in this study had Jurkat cell RNA spiked in. Sequenced: naive CD8+ T cells from blood, with Jurkat cell RNA spiked in. Sample cell subset or site, as interpreted from the label and publication: FACS-sorted CD8+CD4-CCR7+CD45RA+ naive T cells. The sequence links TRBV13 to TRBJ2-3, and TRBD2 matches 10 of the central bases. The DNA sequence follows: TGTGCCAGCAGCCGAGGGACTAGCGTTGATACGCAGTATTTT. This is translated as CASSRGTSVDTQYF.